This T cell receptor beta chain was observed in a study of T cell responses to AZD1222 COVID-19 vaccine. This clone was picked up one time. What it recognizes is unknown. Overall study findings and caveats: Spike-specific TCR breadth and depth went up after people got two AZD1222 doses. Clonal diversity was possibly underestimated, and the donors were mostly white British, with more females. Across the whole spike, CD4 TCRs peaked at regions 160-218 and 743-854.

Germline-derived CDR1 and CDR2 are PRHDT and FYEKMQ (reference sequence). V trimming: 5 bases; J trimming: 7 bases; junction bases outside the gene matches: 14. This CDR3 comprises 16 residues. The data were produced by immunoSEQ multiplex PCR, yet TCRdb's version contains in-frame clones alone and is incomplete. The table includes around 200,000 clones, around 93% detected once. This receptor was identified in an adult who received the MenACWY meningococcal vaccine as a control. Sequenced material: peripheral blood, taken 28 days after the second dose of the MenACWY control vaccine. The chain is built from TRBV13 and TRBJ1-2; TRBD1 aligns across 9 bases. CDR3 in DNA: TGTGCCAGCAGCAACAGGGGGCTTGACTCTTCGTTTGGCTACACCTTC. Amino acid sequence: CASSNRGLDSSFGYTF. Based on the CDR3 plus reference TRBV13 and TRBJ1-2, the full variable domain is AAGVIQSPRHLIKEKRETATLKCYPIPRHDTVYWYQQGPGQDPQFLISFYEKMQSDKGSIPDRFSAQQFSDYHSELNMSSLELGDSALYFCASSNRGLDSSFGYTFGSGTRLTVV.